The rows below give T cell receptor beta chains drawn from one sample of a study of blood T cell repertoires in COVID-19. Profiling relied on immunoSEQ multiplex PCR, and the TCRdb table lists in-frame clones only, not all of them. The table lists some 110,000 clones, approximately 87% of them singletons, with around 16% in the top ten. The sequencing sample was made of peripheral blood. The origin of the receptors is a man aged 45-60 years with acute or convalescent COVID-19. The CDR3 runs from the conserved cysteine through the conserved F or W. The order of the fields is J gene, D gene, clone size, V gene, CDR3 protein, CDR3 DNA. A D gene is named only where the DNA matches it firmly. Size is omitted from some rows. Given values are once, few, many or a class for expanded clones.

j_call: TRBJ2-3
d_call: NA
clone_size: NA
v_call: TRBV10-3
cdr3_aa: CAIRRGSSTDTQYF
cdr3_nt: TGTGCCATCAGAAGGGGTTCTAGCACAGATACGCAGTATTTT

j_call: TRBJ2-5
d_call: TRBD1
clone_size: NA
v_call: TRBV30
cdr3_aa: CAWSPTGETQYF
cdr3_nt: TGTGCCTGGAGTCCGACAGGGGAGACCCAGTACTTC

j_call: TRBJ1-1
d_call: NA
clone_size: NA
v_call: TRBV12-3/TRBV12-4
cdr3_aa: CASSLDLRTEAFF
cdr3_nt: TGTGCCAGCAGTTTAGACCTGAGAACTGAAGCTTTCTTT

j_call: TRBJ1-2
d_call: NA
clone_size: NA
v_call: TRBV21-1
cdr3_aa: CASRSPTRTGANGYTF
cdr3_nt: TGTGCCAGCAGATCACCCACGAGAACAGGGGCTAACGGCTACACCTTC

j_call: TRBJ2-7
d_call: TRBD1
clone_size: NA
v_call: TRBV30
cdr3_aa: CAWSASGTGALEQYF
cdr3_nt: TGTGCCTGGAGTGCCTCCGGGACAGGGGCCTTGGAGCAGTACTTC

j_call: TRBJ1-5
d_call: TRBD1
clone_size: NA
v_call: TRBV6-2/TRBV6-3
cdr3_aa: CASSLGTGGGQPQHF
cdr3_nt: TGTGCCAGCAGTTTAGGGACAGGGGGCGGTCAGCCCCAGCATTTT

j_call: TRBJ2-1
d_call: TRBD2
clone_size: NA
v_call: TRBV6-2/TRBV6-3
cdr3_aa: CASSRSGLAGEGEQFF
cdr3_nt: TGTGCCAGCAGTCGTTCGGGACTAGCGGGAGAAGGTGAGCAGTTCTTC

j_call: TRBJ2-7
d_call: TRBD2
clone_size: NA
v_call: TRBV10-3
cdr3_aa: CAISGTSVLSEQYF
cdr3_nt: TGTGCCATCAGTGGGACTAGCGTCCTAAGCGAGCAGTACTTC

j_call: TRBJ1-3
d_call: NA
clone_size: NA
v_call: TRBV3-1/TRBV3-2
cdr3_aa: CASSDFSRSGNTIYF
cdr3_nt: TGTGCCAGCAGCGATTTTTCTCGGTCTGGAAACACCATATATTTT

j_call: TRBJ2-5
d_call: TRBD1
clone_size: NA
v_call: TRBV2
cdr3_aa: CASSLDRAQETQYF
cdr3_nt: TGTGCCAGCAGTCTAGACAGGGCCCAAGAGACCCAGTACTTC

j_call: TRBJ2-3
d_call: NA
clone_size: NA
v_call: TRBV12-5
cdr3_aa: CASGLALGATKQDTQYF
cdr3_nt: TGTGCTAGTGGTTTGGCCCTAGGGGCGACAAAACAAGATACGCAGTATTTT

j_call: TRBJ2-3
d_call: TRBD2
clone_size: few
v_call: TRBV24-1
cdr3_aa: CATQRAGGTDTQYF
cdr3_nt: TGTGCCACCCAGAGGGCGGGAGGCACAGATACGCAGTATTTT

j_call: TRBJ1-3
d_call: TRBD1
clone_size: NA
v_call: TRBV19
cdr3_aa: CASRLPGQGEDTIYF
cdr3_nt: TGTGCCAGTAGGTTACCGGGACAGGGGGAGGACACCATATATTTT

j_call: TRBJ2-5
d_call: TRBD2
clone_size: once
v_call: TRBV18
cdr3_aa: CASSPEGTRGETQYF
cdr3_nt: TGTGCCAGCTCACCAGAGGGGACTAGAGGAGAGACCCAGTACTTC

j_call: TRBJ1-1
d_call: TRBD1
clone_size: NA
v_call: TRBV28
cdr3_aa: CASSSQGAGITEAFF
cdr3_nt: TGTGCCAGCAGTTCTCAGGGGGCTGGTATCACTGAAGCTTTCTTT

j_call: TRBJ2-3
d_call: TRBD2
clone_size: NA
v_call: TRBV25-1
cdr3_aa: CASSPGLGTDTQYF
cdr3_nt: TGTGCCAGCTCACCGGGACTAGGCACAGATACGCAGTATTTT

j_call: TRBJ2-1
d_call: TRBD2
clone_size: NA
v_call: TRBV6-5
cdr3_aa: CASRWEGRDEQFF
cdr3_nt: TGTGCCAGCAGGTGGGAGGGCCGTGATGAGCAGTTCTTC

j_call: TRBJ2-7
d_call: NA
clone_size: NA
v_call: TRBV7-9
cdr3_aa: CASSLGRGNYEQYF
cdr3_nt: TGTGCCAGCAGCTTAGGTCGTGGCAACTACGAGCAGTACTTC

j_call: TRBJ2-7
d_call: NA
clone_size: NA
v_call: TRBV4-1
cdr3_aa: CASSQEPENPYEQYF
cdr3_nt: TGCGCCAGCAGCCAAGAGCCGGAGAACCCCTACGAGCAGTACTTC

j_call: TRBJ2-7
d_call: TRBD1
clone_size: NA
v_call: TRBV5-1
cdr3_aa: CASSVRQGYEQYF
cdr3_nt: TGCGCCAGCAGCGTTCGACAGGGCTACGAGCAGTACTTC

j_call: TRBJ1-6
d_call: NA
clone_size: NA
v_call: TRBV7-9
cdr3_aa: CASRGTAGGSPLHF
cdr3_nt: TGTGCCAGCCGCGGCACAGCCGGGGGATCACCCCTCCACTTT

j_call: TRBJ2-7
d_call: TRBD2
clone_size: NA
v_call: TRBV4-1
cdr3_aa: CASSQDYSGRAQSSYEQYF
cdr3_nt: TGCGCCAGCAGCCAAGACTATAGCGGGAGGGCCCAAAGCTCCTACGAGCAGTACTTC

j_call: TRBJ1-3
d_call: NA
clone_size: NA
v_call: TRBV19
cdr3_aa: CASSSSPGRRGNTIYF
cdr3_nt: TGTGCCAGTAGTTCATCTCCCGGGAGGAGGGGAAACACCATATATTTT

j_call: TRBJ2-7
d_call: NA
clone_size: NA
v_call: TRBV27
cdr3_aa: CASTPGQGHEQYF
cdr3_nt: TGTGCCAGCACCCCGGGACAAGGACACGAGCAGTACTTC

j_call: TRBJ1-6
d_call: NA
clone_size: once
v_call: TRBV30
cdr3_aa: CAWSSVGGAGAPLHF
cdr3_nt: TGTGCCTGGAGTAGCGTTGGCGGGGCCGGGGCACCCCTCCACTTT

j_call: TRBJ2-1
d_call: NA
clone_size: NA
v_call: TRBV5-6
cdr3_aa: CASSPGHLTYNEQFF
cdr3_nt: TGTGCCAGCAGCCCGGGACACCTAACCTACAATGAGCAGTTCTTC

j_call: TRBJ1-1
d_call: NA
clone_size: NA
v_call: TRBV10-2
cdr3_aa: CASYFDEVSASDTEAFF
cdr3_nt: TGCGCCAGCTACTTCGATGAGGTGTCGGCTTCGGACACTGAAGCTTTCTTT

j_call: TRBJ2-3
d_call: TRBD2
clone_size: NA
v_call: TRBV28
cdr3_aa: CASSLSLAGGILATDTQYF
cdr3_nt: TGTGCCAGCAGTTTAAGCCTAGCGGGAGGGATTCTAGCAACGGATACGCAGTATTTT